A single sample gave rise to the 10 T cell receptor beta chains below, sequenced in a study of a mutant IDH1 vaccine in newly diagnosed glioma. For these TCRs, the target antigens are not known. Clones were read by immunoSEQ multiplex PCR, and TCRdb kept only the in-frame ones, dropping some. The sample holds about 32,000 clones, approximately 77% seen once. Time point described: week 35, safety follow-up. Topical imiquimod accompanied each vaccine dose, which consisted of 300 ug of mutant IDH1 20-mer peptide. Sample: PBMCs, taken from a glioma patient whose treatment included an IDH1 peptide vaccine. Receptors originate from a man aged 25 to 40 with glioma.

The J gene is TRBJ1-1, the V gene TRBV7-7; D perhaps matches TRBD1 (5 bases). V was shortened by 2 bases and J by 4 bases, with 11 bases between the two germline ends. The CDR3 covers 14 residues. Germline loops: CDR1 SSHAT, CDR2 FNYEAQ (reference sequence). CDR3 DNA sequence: TGTGCCAGCAGCTTATATCTGGGGGGCACTGAAGCTTTCTTT. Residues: CASSLYLGGTEAFF.

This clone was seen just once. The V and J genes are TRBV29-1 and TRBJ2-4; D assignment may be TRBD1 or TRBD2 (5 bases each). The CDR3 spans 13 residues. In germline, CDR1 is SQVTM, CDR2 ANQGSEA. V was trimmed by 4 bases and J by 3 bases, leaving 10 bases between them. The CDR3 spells CSVGGVYKNIQYF. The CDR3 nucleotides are TGCAGCGTTGGAGGGGTTTACAAAAACATTCAGTACTTC.

DNA for the CDR3: TGTGCCAGCAGAGGAGGGTTTGGCTACACCTTC. Translated, it gives CASRGGFGYTF. J is TRBJ1-2 and V is TRBV6-4; D ambiguous. This CDR3 contains 11 residues. Germline V lookup: CDR1 MRHNA, CDR2 SNTAGT. Deletions cut 6 bases from V and 7 bases from J, with 9 bases between.

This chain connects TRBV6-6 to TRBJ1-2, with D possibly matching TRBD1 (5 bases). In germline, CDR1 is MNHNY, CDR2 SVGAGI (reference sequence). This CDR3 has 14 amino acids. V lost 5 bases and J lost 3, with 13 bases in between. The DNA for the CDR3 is TGTGCCAGCAGTAACGTTCGGGGGGACTATGGCTACACCTTC. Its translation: CASSNVRGDYGYTF.

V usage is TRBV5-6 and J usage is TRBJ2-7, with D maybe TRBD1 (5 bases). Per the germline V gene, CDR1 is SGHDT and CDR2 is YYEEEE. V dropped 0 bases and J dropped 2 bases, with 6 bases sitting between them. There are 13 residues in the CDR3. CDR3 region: CASSLGGPYEQYF. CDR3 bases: TGTGCCAGCAGCTTGGGGGGCCCCTACGAGCAGTACTTC.

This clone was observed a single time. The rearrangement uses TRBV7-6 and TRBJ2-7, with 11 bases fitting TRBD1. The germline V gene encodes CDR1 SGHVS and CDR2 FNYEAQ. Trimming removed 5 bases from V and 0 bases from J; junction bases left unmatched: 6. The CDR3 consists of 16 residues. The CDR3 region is CASSPRGTGGSYEQYF. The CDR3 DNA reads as TGTGCCAGCAGCCCTAGAGGGACAGGGGGCTCCTACGAGCAGTACTTC. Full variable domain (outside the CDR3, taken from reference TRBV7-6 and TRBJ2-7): GAGVSQSPRYKVTKRGQDVALRCDPISGHVSLYWYRQALGQGPEFLTYFNYEAQQDKSGLPNDRFSAERPEGSISTLTIQRTEQRDSAMYRCASSPRGTGGSYEQYFGPGTRLTVT.

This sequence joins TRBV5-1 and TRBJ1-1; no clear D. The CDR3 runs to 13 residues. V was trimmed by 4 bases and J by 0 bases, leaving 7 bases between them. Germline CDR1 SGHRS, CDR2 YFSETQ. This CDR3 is CASSLPLNTEAFF. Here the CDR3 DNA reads TGCGCCAGCAGCCTACCGTTGAACACTGAAGCTTTCTTT.

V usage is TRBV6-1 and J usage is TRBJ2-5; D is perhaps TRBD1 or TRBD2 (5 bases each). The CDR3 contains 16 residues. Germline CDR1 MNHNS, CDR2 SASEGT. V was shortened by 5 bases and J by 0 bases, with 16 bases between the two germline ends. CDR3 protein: CASSKGTAWYQETQYF. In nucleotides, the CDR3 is TGTGCCAGCAGTAAAGGGACGGCTTGGTACCAAGAGACCCAGTACTTC.

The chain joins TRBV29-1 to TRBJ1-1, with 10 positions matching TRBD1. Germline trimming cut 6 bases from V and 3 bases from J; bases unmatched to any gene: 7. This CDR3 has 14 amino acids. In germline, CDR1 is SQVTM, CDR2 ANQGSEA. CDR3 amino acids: CSVTHGQGDTEAFF. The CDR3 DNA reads TGCAGCGTGACCCACGGACAGGGGGACACTGAAGCTTTCTTT. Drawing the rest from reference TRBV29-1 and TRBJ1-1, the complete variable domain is SAVISQKPSRDICQRGTSLTIQCQVDSQVTMMFWYRQQPGQSLTLIATANQGSEATYESGFVIDKFPISRPNLTFSTLTVSNMSPEDSSIYLCSVTHGQGDTEAFFGQGTRLTVV.

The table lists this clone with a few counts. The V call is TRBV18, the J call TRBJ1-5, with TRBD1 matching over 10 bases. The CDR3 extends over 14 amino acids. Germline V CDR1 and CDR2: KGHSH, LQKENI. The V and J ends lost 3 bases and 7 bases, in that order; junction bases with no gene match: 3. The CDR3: CASSPGTGDQPQHF. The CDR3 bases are TGTGCCAGCTCACCGGGGACAGGGGACCAGCCCCAGCATTTT.